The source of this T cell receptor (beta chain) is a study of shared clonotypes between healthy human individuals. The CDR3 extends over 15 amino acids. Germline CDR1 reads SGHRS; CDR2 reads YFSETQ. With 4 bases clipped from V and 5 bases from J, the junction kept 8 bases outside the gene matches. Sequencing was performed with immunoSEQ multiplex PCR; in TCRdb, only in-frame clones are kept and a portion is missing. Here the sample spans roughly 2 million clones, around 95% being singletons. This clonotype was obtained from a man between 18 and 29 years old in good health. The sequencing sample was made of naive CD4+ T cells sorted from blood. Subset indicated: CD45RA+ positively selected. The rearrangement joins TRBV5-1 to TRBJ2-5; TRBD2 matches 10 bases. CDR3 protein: CASSPPGTSVETQYF. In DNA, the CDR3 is TGCGCCAGCAGCCCACCCGGGACTAGCGTCGAGACCCAGTACTTC.